This T cell receptor beta chain was captured by sequencing in a study of CD8+ T cells in alopecia areata. As the sequencing template, cDNA was produced by extracting RNA and reverse transcribing it. This table comes from immunoSEQ multiplex PCR, and its TCRdb copy is limited to in-frame clones, with some not included. Of 150,000 or so clones listed, roughly 50% are singletons. Trimming shortened V by 4 bases and J by 4 bases, and 9 bases separated the two germline ends. CDR1 is MNHEY, CDR2 SVGAGI, per germline. This CDR3 has 13 residues. J is TRBJ2-3 and V is TRBV6-5; maybe TRBD1 (6 bases). This receptor was taken from a human donor with alopecia areata. The sequencing here drew on CD8+ T cells sorted from blood, taken at week 0. The CDR3 bases are TGTGCCAGCAGTTTACAGGGCCCAGATACGCAGTATTTT. Its translation is CASSLQGPDTQYF.